This section outlines one T cell receptor (beta chain) sequence together with its context. Authors' analysis steps: Amplification of reference gene primers provided the estimated nucleated cell counts. Produced via immunoSEQ multiplex PCR; TCRdb's table is partial and in-frame only. That table gives V, J and clone size, and the DNA gave D and trimming. This table holds 180,000 or so clones, roughly 82% found once. The data stem from a study of blood T cell repertoires in COVID-19. This CDR3 spans 17 amino acids. The germline V and J ends were trimmed by 7 bases and 0 bases, with 19 bases remaining between them. Germline V gene data show CDR1 as LNHDA and CDR2 as SQIVND (reference sequence). Residents of around 24 US areas, aged about 18 to 100 years, made up the participants. Participant-given clinical history determined each cohort assignment. In Cohort 3, a recovered donor had either two negative PCRs, clearance, or symptom resolution.

The sequencing sample was made of PBMCs or T cells enriched from blood (not recorded which). This TCR was recovered from a man between 50 and 59 years old who had recovered from COVID-19. The rearrangement joins TRBV19 to TRBJ2-1, with D tentatively TRBD2 (5 bases). The CDR3 sequence is CASTGPLGFSSYNEQFF. CDR3 sequence (DNA): TGTGCCAGTACGGGCCCACTAGGCTTCAGCTCCTACAATGAGCAGTTCTTC.